These T cell receptor beta chains were read from a single sample in a study of beta chain features in type 1 diabetes. Clones were sequenced by immunoSEQ multiplex PCR, and TCRdb holds only the in-frame ones, with some missing. Of around 250,000 clones in the sample, over 11% were seen once. Sequenced input: naive CD4+ T cells from blood. Receptors were obtained from a young man with type 1 diabetes. CDR3s include the opening cysteine and the closing phenylalanine or tryptophan. A D gene is named only where the DNA matches it firmly.

D | J | V | CDR3
TRBD2 | TRBJ2-5 | TRBV11-2 | CASSLGGTETQYF
TRBD1 | TRBJ1-5 | TRBV28 | CASSLSGGQNQPQHF
TRBD2 | TRBJ2-7 | TRBV18 | CASSTDGEGTYEQYF
NA | TRBJ2-5 | TRBV18 | CASSPPEQETQYF
TRBD1 | TRBJ2-7 | TRBV29-1 | CSVLRTGSSYEQYF
NA | TRBJ1-4 | TRBV7-6 | CASSPGGATNEKLFF
NA | TRBJ2-1 | TRBV5-1 | CASSLALRVDEQFF
TRBD1 | TRBJ2-7 | TRBV5-1 | CASSPPQRTGTYEQYF
NA | TRBJ1-5 | TRBV6-6 | CAESLEGNQPQHF
NA | TRBJ1-4 | TRBV30 | CAWSGGYRGGPEKLFF
NA | TRBJ2-7 | TRBV19 | CASSIFRGAYEQYF
NA | TRBJ2-3 | TRBV5-1 | CASSFGGPTDTQYF
NA | TRBJ1-6 | TRBV5-4 | CASSFSGGSPLHF
NA | TRBJ1-5 | TRBV7-2 | CASSTQGGNNQPQHF
TRBD2 | TRBJ2-5 | TRBV7-8 | CASSPRLAGVMRETQYF
NA | TRBJ2-5 | TRBV5-1 | CASSLESSGGKTQYF
TRBD1 | TRBJ2-7 | TRBV4-1 | CASSQVWDREYEQYF
NA | TRBJ2-7 | TRBV11-2 | CASSLGSGQGTAEQYF
NA | TRBJ2-5 | TRBV18 | CASSSVGSRTETQYF
NA | TRBJ1-2 | TRBV6-6 | CASSYDGNGYTF
NA | TRBJ2-5 | TRBV5-1 | CASSLSGTSPTQYF
NA | TRBJ1-6 | TRBV7-9 | CASSLTRQNSPLHF
NA | TRBJ2-5 | TRBV27 | CASSVGTPKGETQYF
NA | TRBJ1-1 | TRBV25-1 | CASSEWKDTWVAEAFF
NA | TRBJ1-2 | TRBV9 | CASSPDWSNGYTF
TRBD2 | TRBJ2-7 | TRBV5-1 | CASSLNLQGGTYEQYF
NA | TRBJ1-1 | TRBV5-1 | CASSSLRVSEAFF
NA | TRBJ2-3 | TRBV5-1 | CASSYRTDLSTDTQYF
NA | TRBJ1-2 | TRBV7-9 | CASSRTDYGYTF
TRBD1 | TRBJ1-1 | TRBV4-1 | CASSLPRQGASEAFF
NA | TRBJ1-1 | TRBV29-1 | CSAQQGNTEAFF
TRBD2 | TRBJ2-1 | TRBV11-3 | CASSQTSGGNNEQFF
NA | TRBJ2-2 | TRBV19 | CASSSQGPTGELFF
TRBD1 | TRBJ1-1 | TRBV7-9 | CASSRSQGMRAFF
TRBD2 | TRBJ2-7 | TRBV2 | CASSLLAGVYEQYF
TRBD1 | TRBJ2-1 | TRBV9 | CASSSRTGVDEQFF
NA | TRBJ2-3 | TRBV6-5 | CASSYSGSLGSQYF
NA | TRBJ1-1 | TRBV29-1 | CSVAGSDTEAFF
NA | TRBJ2-3 | TRBV2 | CASSRTEDTDTQYF
NA | TRBJ1-2 | TRBV4-1 | CASSQENTRANYGYTF
TRBD2 | TRBJ2-2 | TRBV4-2 | CASSPRTSGGRGTGELFF
NA | TRBJ2-3 | TRBV19 | CASSIGQDTQYF
TRBD2 | TRBJ2-1 | TRBV6-5 | CASSPGTSSYNEQFF
NA | TRBJ1-4 | TRBV25-1 | CASSDWNRTNEKLFF
NA | TRBJ2-3 | TRBV14 | CASSQDPLRSTDTQYF
TRBD1 | TRBJ2-7 | TRBV11-2 | CASSTRTGVNWEQYF
NA | TRBJ2-5 | TRBV7-7 | CASSSDGGATQYF
NA | TRBJ2-3 | TRBV27 | CASSKSTDTQYF
NA | TRBJ2-5 | TRBV5-1 | CASSWRGGEAQYF
NA | TRBJ2-1 | TRBV30 | CAWSPQGDEQFF
TRBD2 | TRBJ2-1 | TRBV19 | CASSSGLAASYNEQFF
TRBD1 | TRBJ2-6 | TRBV27 | CASSLGQGYSGANVLTF
NA | TRBJ2-7 | TRBV28 | CASSSFGTSNYEQYF
NA | TRBJ2-3 | TRBV5-1 | CASSPGLSTDTQYF
TRBD2 | TRBJ2-5 | TRBV18 | CASSPTSGRSETQYF
NA | TRBJ2-7 | TRBV29-1 | CSVGGPLEQYF
NA | TRBJ1-1 | TRBV6-6 | CASTTTGLVGTEAFF
NA | TRBJ1-4 | TRBV6-5 | CASRKGQLVMFF
NA | TRBJ1-1 | TRBV7-2 | CASSFYRDFPEAFF